This TCR beta chain was identified in a study of CD8+CD57+ T cells in acquired aplastic anemia. Genomic DNA acted as the template from which TCR beta VDJ combination and CDR3 sequence profiling were carried out. TCRdb reprocessed the reads with MiXCR, giving one entry per CDR3 protein. The sample shows over 100,000 distinct CDR3 sequences, around two fifths of them seen only once. Trimming left V 8 bases short and J 6 bases short, with 14 bases between. This CDR3 has 14 residues. Germline V gene sequence: CDR1 LNHDA, CDR2 SQIVND (reference sequence). The sequenced sample consisted of sorted CD4+, CD8+, or CD8+CD57+ T cells (not recorded which) from PBMCs. The chain combines TRBV19 with TRBJ1-6; no clear D gene. The source is a human donor in good health, serving as a control. CDR3 DNA: TGTGCCAGTGGTTCCGAGGCAGTTAATTCACCCCTCCACTTT. This encodes CASGSEAVNSPLHF.